The clone carrying this TCR beta chain was found a few times. Trimming took 3 bases from V and 0 from J, leaving 9 bases between them. Germline V CDR1 and CDR2: LNHDA, SQIVND (reference sequence). There are 15 residues in the CDR3. The source of the sample is a study of blood T cell repertoires in COVID-19. Profiled with immunoSEQ multiplex PCR; TCRdb holds only in-frame clones, not every one. The sample has around 130,000 clones; around 80% are singletons. The J gene is TRBJ1-5, the V gene TRBV19; tentative D call: TRBD1 (6 bases). The sequence came from a human donor in a cohort sampled during active COVID-19. The specimen sequenced was peripheral blood. CDR3 in amino acids: CASSIDRHSNQPQHF. CDR3 nucleotide sequence: TGTGCCAGTAGTATCGACAGGCATAGCAATCAGCCCCAGCATTTT.